The sequence of this T cell receptor (beta chain) was determined in a study of cytomegalovirus exposure and HLA in healthy donors. General observations from the study: It was reported in a later analysis that an Asian-associated ancestry cluster showed fewer N-insertions than the approximately 670-donor mean.

CDR3 length equals 15 residues. Trimming removed 6 bases at V and 1 base at J, with 13 bases between. Germline V CDR1 and CDR2: MDHEN, SYDVKM. With 60 Vbeta and 13 Jbeta primers, the PCR was carried out. This table comes from immunoSEQ multiplex PCR, and its TCRdb copy is limited to in-frame clones, with some not included. In all, the sample yields more than 50,000 clones. On this clone itself: The target antigen is unknown.

The clonotype was recovered from a woman in her thirties or forties in good health and CMV-seronegative. The V call is TRBV28, the J call TRBJ1-3; D is uncertain. The specimen was PBMCs. The CDR3 nucleotides are TGTGCCAGCAGCCCGCAGTGGAGTTCTGGAAACACCATATATTTT. Translated, it gives CASSPQWSSGNTIYF.